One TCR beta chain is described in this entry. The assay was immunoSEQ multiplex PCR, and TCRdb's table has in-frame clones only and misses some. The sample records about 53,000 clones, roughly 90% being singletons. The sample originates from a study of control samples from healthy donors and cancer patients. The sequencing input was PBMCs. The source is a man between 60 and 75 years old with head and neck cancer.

CDR3 region: CASSQLAPPNNEQFF. The DNA of the CDR3 is TGCGCCAGCAGCCAATTAGCCCCCCCTAACAATGAGCAGTTCTTC. The V gene is TRBV4-1, the J gene TRBJ2-1; D is uncertain. Trimming left V 2 bases short and J 5 bases short, with 13 bases between. Germline V lookup: CDR1 MGHRA, CDR2 YSYEKL. The CDR3 has 15 amino acids.